A single sample is the source of the 4 T cell receptor beta chains below, sequenced in a study of blood T cell repertoires in COVID-19. Sequencing used immunoSEQ multiplex PCR; TCRdb keeps in-frame clones, though not all of them. The data contain more than 300,000 clones, 92% of them singletons. Sequenced input: PBMCs or T cells enriched from blood (not recorded which). The source of these receptors is a woman aged 30 to 39 who had recovered from COVID-19.

The chain carries TRBV5-5 and TRBJ1-4, with a weak D call TRBD1 (5 bases). CDR1 and CDR2 from the germline V gene are SGHKS and YYEKEE (reference sequence). The germline V and J ends were trimmed by 0 bases and 4 bases, with 16 bases remaining between them. The CDR3 totals 17 residues. The CDR3 loop is CASSLAGGSGLNEKLFF. CDR3 nucleotides: TGTGCCAGCAGCTTGGCCGGGGGGAGCGGCCTTAATGAAAAACTGTTTTTT.

The chain is built from TRBV7-3 and TRBJ1-1; D perhaps matches TRBD1 (5 bases). The germline V gene encodes CDR1 SGHTA and CDR2 FQGTGA. V dropped 5 bases and J dropped 1 base, with 8 bases sitting between them. This CDR3 has 13 residues. CDR3: CASSTQGNTEAFF. CDR3 DNA sequence: TGTGCCAGCAGCACGCAGGGGAACACTGAAGCTTTCTTT.

This sequence joins TRBV27 and TRBJ2-5; possibly TRBD2 for D (6 bases). In germline, CDR1 is MNHEY, CDR2 SMNVEV (reference sequence). The ends were cut back, 8 bases at V and 7 bases at J, with 23 bases in the middle. The CDR3 spans 15 residues. The CDR3 sequence is CASRKFTGDSGTQYF. The CDR3, as DNA: TGTGCCAGCCGAAAGTTCACGGGAGACTCTGGGACCCAGTACTTC.

The chain links TRBV21-1 to TRBJ1-2; TRBD1 was called by the table and not checked on the DNA. TRBV21-1 is termed a pseudogene. The length of the CDR3 is 16 residues. CDR3 nucleotide sequence: TGTGCCAGCAGCAGGGGGGACAGGGGGACCTTTTTTGGCTACACCTTC. It translates to CASSRGDRGTFFGYTF.